The rows below give T cell receptor beta chains drawn from one sample of a study of blood T cell repertoires in COVID-19. Method: immunoSEQ multiplex PCR; TCRdb's copy keeps in-frame clones and lacks some. Of 53,000 or so clones listed, 70% to 90% are singletons. The material sequenced was peripheral blood. The receptors stem from a man aged 65-85 years with active COVID-19. Each CDR3 is given with its conserved first and last residue. The D gene is left open where the match is weak. The listing skips clone size in some rows; elsewhere it reads once, few, many or a size class.

v_gene	d_gene	abundance	j_gene	CDR3nt	CDR3aa
TRBV25-1	TRBD1	-	TRBJ2-1	TGTGCCAGCAGGGGGGGAACAGGGGGCGTCTTCGGTGAGCAGTTCTTC	CASRGGTGGVFGEQFF
TRBV24-1	-	-	TRBJ2-1	TGTGCCACCAGCCCCCACTCAGGGGCGGGTGAGCAGTTCTTC	CATSPHSGAGEQFF
TRBV7-2	TRBD1	-	TRBJ1-2	TGTGCCAGCAGCCCAAGGACAGGGGAATTTAGCTATGGCTACACCTTC	CASSPRTGEFSYGYTF
TRBV29-1	-	-	TRBJ1-1	TGCAGCGTTGAAGCTTCTACAGGCACTGAAGCTTTCTTT	CSVEASTGTEAFF
TRBV29-1	TRBD1	-	TRBJ2-5	TGCAGCGTTGATCGGACAGGGGGGGCCCAAGAGACCCAGTACTTC	CSVDRTGGAQETQYF
TRBV5-1	-	-	TRBJ1-4	TGCGCCAGCAGCCCTACCCCCCCAGGTTTGGGTGAAAAACTGTTTTTT	CASSPTPPGLGEKLFF
TRBV2	-	few	TRBJ1-1	TGTGCCAGCAGTGAAGGAGGAAGGCAGAACACTGAAGCTTTCTTT	CASSEGGRQNTEAFF
TRBV4-2	TRBD1	-	TRBJ2-7	TGTGCCAGCAGCCAAGGACCGACAGGGAACATGGGCGACTACGAGCAGTACTTC	CASSQGPTGNMGDYEQYF
TRBV4-1	-	-	TRBJ2-1	TGCGCCAGCAGCCAAGATACAGGGTCAACCTACAATGAGCAGTTCTTC	CASSQDTGSTYNEQFF
TRBV6-6	-	-	TRBJ1-2	TGTGCCAGCAGTTACTTCCGAGGGGGTGACTATGGCTACACCTTC	CASSYFRGGDYGYTF
TRBV9	-	-	TRBJ1-1	TGTGCCAGCAGCGTAGATGGACAGAACACTGAAGCTTTCTTT	CASSVDGQNTEAFF
TRBV18	TRBD1	-	TRBJ1-6	TGTGCCAGCTCACGGACAGGGCCCCCTAATTCACCCCTCCACTTT	CASSRTGPPNSPLHF
TRBV20-1	TRBD1	once	TRBJ2-7	TGCAGTGCTAGTCGGGCGGGACAGGGCGCCTACGAGCAGTACTTC	CSASRAGQGAYEQYF
TRBV6-1	-	-	TRBJ1-1	TGTGCCAGCAGTGAAGACCCAGGGCGTGGCACTGAAGCTTTCTTT	CASSEDPGRGTEAFF
TRBV11-3	TRBD1	-	TRBJ1-1	TGTGCCAGCAGCTTGCCGGGACAGGGGGCAACTGAAGCTTTCTTT	CASSLPGQGATEAFF
TRBV5-1	-	-	TRBJ1-1	TGCGCCAGCAGCTGGGGCCCCTTCATGAACACTGAAGCTTTCTTT	CASSWGPFMNTEAFF
TRBV7-3	TRBD2	-	TRBJ2-1	TGTGCCAGCAGCCTCCCTAGCGGGGGGGCCGGTGAGCAGTTCTTC	CASSLPSGGAGEQFF
TRBV5-4	-	-	TRBJ1-1	TGTGCCAGCAGCCTAAAGGGGCTAGACACTGAAGCTTTCTTT	CASSLKGLDTEAFF
TRBV28	TRBD1	few	TRBJ1-4	TGTGCCAGCGAAGGGGACAGGGCCTCTAGTCTCCATGAAAAACTGTTTTTT	CASEGDRASSLHEKLFF
TRBV7-2	-	-	TRBJ2-7	TGTGCCAGCAGCCCGCGAACTAGCTACGAGCAGTACTTC	CASSPRTSYEQYF
TRBV5-5	TRBD1	-	TRBJ2-7	TGTGCCAGCACCTTGGAGGGGACAGGGTTCTACGAGCAGTACTTC	CASTLEGTGFYEQYF
TRBV7-2	-	-	TRBJ1-2	TGTGCCAGCAGCTTAGGGGGGCCCTATGGCTACACCTTC	CASSLGGPYGYTF
TRBV6-5	TRBD1	-	TRBJ2-7	TGTGCCAGCAGTCGGGGACAGGCCGCCTCCTACGAGCAGTACTTC	CASSRGQAASYEQYF
TRBV19	-	-	TRBJ1-5	TGTGCCAGTAGTATAGATCTCACCCTTGACTCTCTCTATAGCAATCAGCCCCAGCATTTT	CASSIDLTLDSLYSNQPQHF
TRBV6-2/TRBV6-3	TRBD1	few	TRBJ1-5	TGTGCCAGCAGCTGGACAGGGATTAATCAGCCCCAGCATTTT	CASSWTGINQPQHF
TRBV24-1	TRBD2	-	TRBJ2-2	TGTGCCACCAGTCCCTGGCGGGGGACGAACACCGGGGAGCTGTTTTTT	CATSPWRGTNTGELFF
TRBV19	TRBD2	once	TRBJ2-7	TGTGCCAGTAGTCGCTTAGCGGGGGGGACCGGCGAGCAGTACTTC	CASSRLAGGTGEQYF
TRBV6-2/TRBV6-3	TRBD2	-	TRBJ2-7	TGTGCCAGCAGTCCCCGGAGCGGGGGGAAAGGATGGGAGCAGTACTTC	CASSPRSGGKGWEQYF
TRBV18	TRBD1	-	TRBJ1-5	TGTGCCAGCTCTCTCCGGGACAGGGGAAATGGCAATCAGCCCCAGCATTTT	CASSLRDRGNGNQPQHF